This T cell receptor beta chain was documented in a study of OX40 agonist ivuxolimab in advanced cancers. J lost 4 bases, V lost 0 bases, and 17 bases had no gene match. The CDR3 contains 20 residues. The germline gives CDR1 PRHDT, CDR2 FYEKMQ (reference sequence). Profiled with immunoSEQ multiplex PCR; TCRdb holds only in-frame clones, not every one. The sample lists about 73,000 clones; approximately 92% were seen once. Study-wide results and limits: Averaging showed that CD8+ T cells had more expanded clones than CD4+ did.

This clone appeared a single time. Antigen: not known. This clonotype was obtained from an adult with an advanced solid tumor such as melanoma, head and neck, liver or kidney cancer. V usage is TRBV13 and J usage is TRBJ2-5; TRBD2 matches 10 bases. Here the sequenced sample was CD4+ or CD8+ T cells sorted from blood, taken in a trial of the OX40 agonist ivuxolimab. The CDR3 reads CASSLGLGASGGRRGETQYF. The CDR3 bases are TGTGCCAGCAGCTTAGGACTCGGGGCTAGCGGGGGACGCAGGGGAGAGACCCAGTACTTC.